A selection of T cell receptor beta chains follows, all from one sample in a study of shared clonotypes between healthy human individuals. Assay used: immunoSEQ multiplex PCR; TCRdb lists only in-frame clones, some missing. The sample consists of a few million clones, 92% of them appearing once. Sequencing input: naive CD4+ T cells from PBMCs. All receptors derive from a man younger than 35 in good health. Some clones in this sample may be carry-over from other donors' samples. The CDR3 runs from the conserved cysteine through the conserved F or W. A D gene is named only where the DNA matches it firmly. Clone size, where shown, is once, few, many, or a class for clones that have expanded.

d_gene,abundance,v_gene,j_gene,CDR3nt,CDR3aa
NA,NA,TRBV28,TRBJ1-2,TGTGCCAGCAGCCGGAACTTCTATGGCTACACCTTC,CASSRNFYGYTF
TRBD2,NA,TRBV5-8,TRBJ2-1,TGTGCCAGCAGCCGATGGACTAGCGGGTACAATGAGCAGTTCTTC,CASSRWTSGYNEQFF
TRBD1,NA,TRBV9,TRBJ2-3,TGTGCCAGCAGCGCCCGAACGGGACAGGGGCTAAGCACAGATACGCAGTATTTT,CASSARTGQGLSTDTQYF
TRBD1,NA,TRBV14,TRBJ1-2,TGTGCCAGCAGCCTTCGACAGGGGCCCTTCAACTATGGCTACACCTTC,CASSLRQGPFNYGYTF
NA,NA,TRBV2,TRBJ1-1,TGTGCCAGCAGTGAAGCAGGGAAAGGGATCTCTGAAGCTTTCTTT,CASSEAGKGISEAFF
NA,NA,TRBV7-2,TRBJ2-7,TGTGCCAGCAGCCCCTCGTTTATGCGCGAGCAGTACTTC,CASSPSFMREQYF
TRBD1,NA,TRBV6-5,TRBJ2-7,TGTGCCAGCAAAAGGGGACAGGCCGCCTACGAGCAGTACTTC,CASKRGQAAYEQYF
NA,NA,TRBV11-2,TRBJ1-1,TGTGCCAGCAGCTTGAGGTCGGGGCTTGAAGCTTTCTTT,CASSLRSGLEAFF
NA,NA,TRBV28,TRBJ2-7,TGTGCCAGCAGTTTCGGGCACGCCGTGGACGAGCAGTACTTC,CASSFGHAVDEQYF
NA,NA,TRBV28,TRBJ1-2,TGTGCCAGCAGTTTATTAGGGGTAGGCTACACCTTC,CASSLLGVGYTF
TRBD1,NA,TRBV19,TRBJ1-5,TGTGCCAGTAGTATCCGGACAGGGACGGGCCAGCCCCAGCATTTT,CASSIRTGTGQPQHF
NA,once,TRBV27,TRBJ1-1,TGTGCCAGCAGTTTAAGGAGACCCATGAACACTGAAGCTTTCTTT,CASSLRRPMNTEAFF
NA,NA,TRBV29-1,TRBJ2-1,TGCAGCTCGCGGGATTACAATGAGCAGTTCTTC,CSSRDYNEQFF